The T cell receptor (beta chain) under discussion was sequenced for a study of OX40 agonist ivuxolimab in advanced cancers. Overall study: Patients with prior anti-PD-1, anti-PD-L1 or anti-CTLA-4 therapy were eligible; less than 50% had some.

Study-level results: More expanded clones were found, on average, in CD8+ than in CD4+ T cells.

Blood was sampled at baseline, cycle 4 day 1, and cycle 7 day 1. Sequenced by immunoSEQ multiplex PCR; TCRdb stores in-frame clones only, minus some. Of more than 55,000 clones detected, 82% appear once; the ten largest clones hold 3.5% to 4.5%. Trimming took 4 bases from V and 0 from J; bases not matched to a gene: 3. Looked up from germline, CDR1 is SGHDT and CDR2 is YYEEEE. The CDR3 extends over 15 amino acids. About this clone: The antigen is unknown.

This sample comprised CD4+ or CD8+ T cells sorted from blood, obtained in a trial of the OX40 agonist ivuxolimab. This TCR was sampled from an adult with an advanced solid tumor such as melanoma, head and neck, liver or kidney cancer. The rearrangement uses TRBV5-6 and TRBJ2-7, with 11 bases lining up with TRBD2. The CDR3 reads CASSDSGGVSYEQYF. The CDR3, as DNA: TGTGCCAGCAGCGATAGCGGGGGGGTCTCCTACGAGCAGTACTTC. The variable domain in full, with the rest retrieved from reference TRBV5-6 and TRBJ2-7, is DAGVTQSPTHLIKTRGQQVTLRCSPKSGHDTVSWYQQALGQGPQFIFQYYEEEERQRGNFPDRFSGHQFPNYSSELNVNALLLGDSALYLCASSDSGGVSYEQYFGPGTRLTVT.